These 22 T cell receptor beta chains were all obtained from the same sample, sequenced in a study of stem cell transplantation in POMP-related autoinflammatory disease. Measured with immunoSEQ multiplex PCR; TCRdb has only the in-frame clones, and not every one. This sample has some 11,000 clones, with around nine tenths found just once. Study-wide results and caveats: A trend toward lower repertoire diversity and greater clonality appeared in every analyzed T-cell subset of PRAID patients. Unique TRB V-J gene pairings were limited in number in patients with PRAID.

The antigens these receptors bind are not known. This specimen consisted of CD8+ T cells from PBMCs, obtained before stem cell transplantation. These receptors were obtained from a human donor with POMP-related autoinflammation and immune dysregulation (PRAID).

The chain is built from TRBV5-8 and TRBJ1-5; the D gene is possibly TRBD1 (6 bases). The germline CDR1 and CDR2 sequences are SGHTS and YDEGEE. V dropped 3 bases and J dropped 0 bases, with 10 bases sitting between them. CDR3 length: 15 residues. CDR3 sequence (DNA): TGTGCCAGCAGCTGGGGACAATATAGCAATCAGCCCCAGCATTTT. Its translation: CASSWGQYSNQPQHF.

This clone appeared a few times. The chain is built from TRBV11-2 and TRBJ1-5; D is possibly TRBD1 (6 bases). Germline values: CDR1 SGHAT, CDR2 FQNNGV. The V and J ends lost 1 base and 7 bases respectively, with 11 bases between them. CDR3 size: 14 residues. The CDR3 region is CASSLGIGGQPQHF. CDR3 DNA: TGTGCCAGCAGCTTAGGAATCGGGGGCCAGCCCCAGCATTTT.

This clone was recorded only once. J is TRBJ1-2 and V is TRBV30; D unclear. Trimming took 0 bases from V and 1 from J, leaving 15 bases between them. The CDR3 has 16 residues. The germline V gene has CDR1 GTSNPN and CDR2 SVGIG (reference sequence). The CDR3 nucleotides are TGTGCCTGGAGTGTACGACCTCCCACTTTTAACTATGGCTACACCTTC. This gives the protein CAWSVRPPTFNYGYTF.

V usage is TRBV4-2 and J usage is TRBJ1-5; tentatively, D is TRBD1 (5 bases). Looked up from germline, CDR1 is LGHNA and CDR2 is YNFKEQ. Trimming shortened V by 0 bases and J by 3 bases, and 12 bases separated the two germline ends. CDR3 length equals 16 residues. CDR3: CASSQDGGVTNQPQHF. In DNA, the CDR3 is TGTGCCAGCAGCCAAGATGGGGGGGTTACCAATCAGCCCCAGCATTTT.

The chain couples TRBV9 to TRBJ2-1; TRBD2 matches 16 bases. The CDR3 has 17 residues. The germline gives CDR1 SGDLS, CDR2 YYNGEE. The J segment lost 6 bases and the V segment lost 0 bases, leaving 3 bases of the junction unmatched. The CDR3 reads CASSVGGTSGRANEQFF. CDR3 coding DNA: TGTGCCAGCAGCGTAGGAGGGACTAGCGGGAGGGCCAATGAGCAGTTCTTC. Full variable domain (missing parts from reference TRBV9 and TRBJ2-1): DSGVTQTPKHLITATGQRVTLRCSPRSGDLSVYWYQQSLDQGLQFLIQYYNGEERAKGNILERFSAQQFPDLHSELNLSSLELGDSALYFCASSVGGTSGRANEQFFGPGTRLTVL.

V usage is TRBV9 and J usage is TRBJ1-1; D gene unclear. Per the germline V gene, CDR1 is SGDLS and CDR2 is YYNGEE. The CDR3 is 13 residues long. V lost 4 bases and J 1 base, leaving 8 bases between the germline ends. This CDR3 reads CASSIYTNTEAFF. The CDR3 DNA sequence: TGTGCCAGCAGCATCTACACGAACACTGAAGCTTTCTTT. The variable domain in full, with the rest retrieved from reference TRBV9 and TRBJ1-1, is DSGVTQTPKHLITATGQRVTLRCSPRSGDLSVYWYQQSLDQGLQFLIQYYNGEERAKGNILERFSAQQFPDLHSELNLSSLELGDSALYFCASSIYTNTEAFFGQGTRLTVV.

The rearrangement links TRBV5-6 to TRBJ1-5; TRBD1 is a possible D gene (6 bases). This CDR3 spans 13 amino acids. V dropped 4 bases and J dropped 7 bases, with 12 bases sitting between them. From germline, CDR1 is SGHDT and CDR2 YYEEEE. For the CDR3, the DNA is TGTGCCAGCAGCGGGTGGGGGCGGCAGCCCCAGCATTTT. As protein: CASSGWGRQPQHF. Based on the CDR3 plus reference TRBV5-6 and TRBJ1-5, the full variable domain is DAGVTQSPTHLIKTRGQQVTLRCSPKSGHDTVSWYQQALGQGPQFIFQYYEEEERQRGNFPDRFSGHQFPNYSSELNVNALLLGDSALYLCASSGWGRQPQHFGDGTRLSIL.

The count of this clone is one. This sequence joins TRBV27 and TRBJ2-2, with D possibly TRBD1 on 6 matching bases. The germline V gene has CDR1 MNHEY and CDR2 SMNVEV (reference sequence). Trimming took 0 bases from V and 5 from J, leaving 10 bases between them. This CDR3 contains 15 residues. CDR3 in DNA: TGTGCCAGCAGTTTATCCCAGGGGTGGACCGGGGAGCTGTTTTTT. It specifies CASSLSQGWTGELFF.

This chain links TRBV19 with TRBJ2-7, with 7 nucleotides matching TRBD1. CDR1 LNHDA and CDR2 SQIVND come from the germline V gene (reference sequence). The CDR3 extends over 14 amino acids. V dropped 4 bases and J dropped 4; count of bases not matched to a gene: 7. CDR3 in amino acids: CASSTRTGYYEQYF. The CDR3 DNA reads TGTGCCAGTAGTACCCGGACAGGTTATTACGAGCAGTACTTC.

The CDR3 DNA is TGTGCCAGCACTGCCCGACTAGCGGGGGACCGGTCGAACACCGGGGAGCTGTTTTTT. It translates to CASTARLAGDRSNTGELFF. The genes are TRBV2 and TRBJ2-2, with 12 positions matching TRBD2. Per germline, CDR1 SNHLY and CDR2 FYNNEI. V was pared by 7 bases and J by 0 bases, with 12 bases of the junction left unmatched. This CDR3 region has 19 residues.

The chain links TRBV11-2 to TRBJ2-4; 7 nucleotides line up with TRBD1. Trimming cost V 5 bases and J 2 bases; bases outside gene matches: 9. Germline V gene sequence: CDR1 SGHAT, CDR2 FQNNGV. The CDR3 covers 16 residues. The CDR3 spells CASSQAGGESKNIQYF. In DNA, the CDR3 is TGTGCCAGCAGCCAAGCAGGGGGAGAATCCAAAAACATTCAGTACTTC.

The CDR3 DNA reads TGCAGCGTTGTGCCCGGCGGCACTGAAGCTTTCTTT. Its protein product is CSVVPGGTEAFF. The gene calls are TRBV29-1 and TRBJ1-1; D remains ambiguous. With 4 bases removed from V and 4 bases from J, the gap between germline ends came to 10 bases. This CDR3 spans 12 amino acids. Germline V gives CDR1 SQVTM, CDR2 ANQGSEA.

V and J are TRBV7-6 and TRBJ1-4; D uncertain. The CDR3 length is 13 residues. The germline V gene has CDR1 SGHVS and CDR2 FNYEAQ. V dropped 8 bases and J dropped 5 bases, with 12 bases sitting between them. The CDR3: CASGSRVNEKLFF. The DNA of the CDR3 is TGTGCCAGCGGGTCAAGGGTAAATGAAAAACTGTTTTTT.

The J gene is TRBJ1-3, the V gene TRBV4-1; possible D gene TRBD1, 5 bases. Looked up from germline, CDR1 is MGHRA and CDR2 is YSYEKL. Trimming took off 0 bases at V and 4 bases at J, with 10 bases between the two ends. The CDR3 is 15 residues long. CDR3 DNA: TGCGCCAGCAGCCAAGATCGGGGGAGCGGAAACACCATATATTTT. It is translated as CASSQDRGSGNTIYF.

The rearrangement uses TRBV9 and TRBJ1-6; 9 positions agree with TRBD1. The CDR3 is made up of 17 amino acids. Germline V lookup: CDR1 SGDLS, CDR2 YYNGEE. With 3 bases clipped from V and 14 bases from J, the junction kept 18 bases outside the gene matches. CDR3 bases: TGTGCCAGCAGCGCATCATACCGGGACAGGGCAGTGGGGGCCCTCCACTTT. This gives the protein CASSASYRDRAVGALHF.

The rearrangement uses TRBV19 and TRBJ2-7; the D gene is possibly TRBD1 (7 bases). Trimming cost V 5 bases and J 3 bases, with 17 bases left between them. The CDR3 is 15 residues long. In germline, CDR1 is LNHDA, CDR2 SQIVND (reference sequence). CDR3 in amino acids: CASSPPNRGGYEQYF. In DNA, the CDR3 is TGTGCCAGTAGTCCCCCAAACAGGGGAGGCTACGAGCAGTACTTC. The full variable domain, rest sourced from reference TRBV19 and TRBJ2-7, is DGGITQSPKYLFRKEGQNVTLSCEQNLNHDAMYWYRQDPGQGLRLIYYSQIVNDFQKGDIAEGYSVSREKKESFPLTVTSAQKNPTAFYLCASSPPNRGGYEQYFGPGTRLTVT.

This rearrangement joins TRBV7-3 to TRBJ2-1; 12 nucleotides agree with TRBD2. The CDR3 loop spans 17 amino acids. Trimming removed 6 bases from V and 8 bases from J; junction bases left unmatched: 14. Per germline, CDR1 SGHTA and CDR2 FQGTGA. The CDR3 sequence is CASSLGLAGGPTDEQFF. CDR3 coding DNA: TGTGCCAGCAGTTTGGGGCTAGCGGGAGGGCCCACGGATGAGCAGTTCTTC. Full variable domain (rest looked up from reference TRBV7-3 and TRBJ2-1): GAGVSQTPSNKVTEKGKYVELRCDPISGHTALYWYRQSLGQGPEFLIYFQGTGAADDSGLPNDRFFAVRPEGSVSTLKIQRTERGDSAVYLCASSLGLAGGPTDEQFFGPGTRLTVL.

The chain recombines TRBV7-8 with TRBJ2-2; 7 bases are a match to TRBD2. Per germline, CDR1 SGHVS and CDR2 FQNEAQ. With 11 bases clipped from V and 5 bases from J, the junction kept 2 bases outside the gene matches. There are 11 residues in the CDR3. CDR3 amino acids: CAVGGTGELFF. The CDR3 bases are TGTGCCGTGGGGGGGACCGGGGAGCTGTTTTTT.

This clone has a single count. V and J are TRBV27 and TRBJ2-2, with a tentative D call TRBD2 (6 bases). Germline V CDR1 and CDR2: MNHEY, SMNVEV (reference sequence). This CDR3 contains 14 residues. V shed 4 bases and J shed 5 bases, with 11 bases lying between them. The CDR3 sequence is CASSYGSITGELFF. CDR3 DNA: TGTGCCAGCAGTTACGGGAGTATTACCGGGGAGCTGTTTTTT.

This chain joins TRBV9 and TRBJ2-2; no definite D call. The CDR3 covers 14 residues. Germline CDR1 reads SGDLS; CDR2 reads YYNGEE. V lost 4 bases and J lost 5, with 12 bases in between. The CDR3 coding sequence is TGTGCCAGCAGCCAGGCCATAGTAACCGGGGAGCTGTTTTTT. Encoded protein: CASSQAIVTGELFF.

In nucleotides, the CDR3 is TGTGCCAGCAGCGAGGATAACACTGAAGCTTTCTTT. Its translation is CASSEDNTEAFF. This chain joins TRBV9 and TRBJ1-1; D gene uncertain. Germline lookup yields CDR1 SGDLS and CDR2 YYNGEE. This CDR3 has 12 residues. V was shortened by 3 bases and J by 2 bases, with 5 bases between the two germline ends.

CDR3 sequence: CASSSGSSYEQYF. CDR3 in DNA: TGTGCCAGCAGTTCTGGCAGCTCCTACGAGCAGTACTTC. The rearrangement joins TRBV27 to TRBJ2-7, with D uncertain. V was pared by 4 bases and J by 0 bases, with 7 bases between. Germline CDR1 is MNHEY and CDR2 is SMNVEV (reference sequence). The CDR3 consists of 13 residues.